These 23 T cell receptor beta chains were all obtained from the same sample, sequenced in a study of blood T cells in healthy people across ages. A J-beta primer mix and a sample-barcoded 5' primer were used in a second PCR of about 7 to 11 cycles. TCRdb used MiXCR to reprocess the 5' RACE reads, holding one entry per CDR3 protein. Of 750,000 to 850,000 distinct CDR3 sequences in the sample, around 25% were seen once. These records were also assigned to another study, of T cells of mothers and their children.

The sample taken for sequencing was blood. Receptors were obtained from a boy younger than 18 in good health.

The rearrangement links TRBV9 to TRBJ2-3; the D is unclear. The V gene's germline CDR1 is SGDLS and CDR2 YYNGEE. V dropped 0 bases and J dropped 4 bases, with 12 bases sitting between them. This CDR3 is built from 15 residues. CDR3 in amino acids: CASSVDRSYADTQYF. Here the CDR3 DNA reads TGTGCCAGCAGCGTAGACCGATCTTATGCAGATACGCAGTATTTT.

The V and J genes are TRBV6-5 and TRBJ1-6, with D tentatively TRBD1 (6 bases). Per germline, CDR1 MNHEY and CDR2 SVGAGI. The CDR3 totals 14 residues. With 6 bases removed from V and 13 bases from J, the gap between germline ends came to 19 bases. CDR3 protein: CASRLRQESTPLHF. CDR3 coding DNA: TGTGCCAGCAGACTTCGACAGGAGTCGACTCCCCTCCACTTT.

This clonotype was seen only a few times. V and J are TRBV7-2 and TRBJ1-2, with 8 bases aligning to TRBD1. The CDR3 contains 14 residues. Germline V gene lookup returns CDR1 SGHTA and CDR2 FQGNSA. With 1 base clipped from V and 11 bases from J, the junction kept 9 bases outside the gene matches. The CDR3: CASSLGTGIRWYTF. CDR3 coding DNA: TGTGCCAGCAGCTTAGGGACAGGGATAAGATGGTACACCTTC.

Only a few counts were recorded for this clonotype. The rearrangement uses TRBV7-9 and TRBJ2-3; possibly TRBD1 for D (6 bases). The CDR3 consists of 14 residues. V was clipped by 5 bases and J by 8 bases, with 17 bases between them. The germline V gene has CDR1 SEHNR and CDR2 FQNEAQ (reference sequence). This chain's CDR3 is CASSGGQTGPTQYF. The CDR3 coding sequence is TGTGCCAGCAGCGGAGGACAGACGGGGCCTACGCAGTATTTT.

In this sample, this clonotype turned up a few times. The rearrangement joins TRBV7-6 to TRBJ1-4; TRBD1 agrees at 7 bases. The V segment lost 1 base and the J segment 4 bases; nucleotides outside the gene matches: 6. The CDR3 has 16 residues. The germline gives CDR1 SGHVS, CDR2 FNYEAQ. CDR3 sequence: CASSLGTGTDNEKLFF. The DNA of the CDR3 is TGTGCCAGCAGCTTAGGGACCGGGACAGATAATGAAAAACTGTTTTTT. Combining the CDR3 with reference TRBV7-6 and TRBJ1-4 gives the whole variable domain GAGVSQSPRYKVTKRGQDVALRCDPISGHVSLYWYRQALGQGPEFLTYFNYEAQQDKSGLPNDRFSAERPEGSISTLTIQRTEQRDSAMYRCASSLGTGTDNEKLFFGSGTQLSVL.

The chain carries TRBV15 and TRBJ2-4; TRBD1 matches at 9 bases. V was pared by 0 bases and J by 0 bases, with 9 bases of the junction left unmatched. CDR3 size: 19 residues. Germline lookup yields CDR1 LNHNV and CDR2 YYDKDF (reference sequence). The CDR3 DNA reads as TGTGCCACCAGCAGAGAGGGACGACAGGGGGGTCTAGCCAAAAACATTCAGTACTTC. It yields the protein CATSREGRQGGLAKNIQYF.

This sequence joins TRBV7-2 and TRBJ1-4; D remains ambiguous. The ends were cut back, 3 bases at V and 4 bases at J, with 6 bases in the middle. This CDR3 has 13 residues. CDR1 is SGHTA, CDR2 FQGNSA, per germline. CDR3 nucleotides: TGTGCCAGCAGCTTTGGGCTTAATGAAAAACTGTTTTTT. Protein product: CASSFGLNEKLFF.

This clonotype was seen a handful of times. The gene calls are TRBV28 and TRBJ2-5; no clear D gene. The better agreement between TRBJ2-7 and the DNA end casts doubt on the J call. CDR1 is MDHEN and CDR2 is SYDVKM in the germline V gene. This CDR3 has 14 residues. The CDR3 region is CASSSTPGWGEQYF. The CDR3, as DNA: TGTGCCAGCAGTTCCACCCCCGGGTGGGGCGAGCAGTACTTC.

CDR3 sequence: CASSLSKYTGYTF. The CDR3 DNA follows: TGTGCCAGCAGCTTAAGCAAGTACACTGGCTACACCTTC. The chain uses TRBV7-2 and TRBJ1-2, with unresolved D. CDR1 is SGHTA and CDR2 is FQGNSA in the germline V gene. The CDR3 spans 13 residues. Trimming took off 2 bases at V and 7 bases at J, with 11 bases between the two ends.

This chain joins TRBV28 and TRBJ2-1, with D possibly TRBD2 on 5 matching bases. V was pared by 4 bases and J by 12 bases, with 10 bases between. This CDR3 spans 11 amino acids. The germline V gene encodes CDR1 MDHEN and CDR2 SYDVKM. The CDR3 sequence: CASSSRLRQFF. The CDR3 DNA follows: TGTGCCAGCAGTTCCAGACTACGGCAGTTCTTC.

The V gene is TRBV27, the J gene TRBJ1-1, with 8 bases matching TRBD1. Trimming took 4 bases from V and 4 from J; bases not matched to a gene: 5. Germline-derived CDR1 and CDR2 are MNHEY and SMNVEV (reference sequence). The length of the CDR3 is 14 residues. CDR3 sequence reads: CASSSQGVATEAFF. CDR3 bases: TGTGCCAGCAGTTCACAGGGGGTGGCCACTGAAGCTTTCTTT.

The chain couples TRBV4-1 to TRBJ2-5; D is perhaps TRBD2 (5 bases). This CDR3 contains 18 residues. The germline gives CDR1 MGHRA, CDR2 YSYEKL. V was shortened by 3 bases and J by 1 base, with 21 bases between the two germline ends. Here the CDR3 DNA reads TGCGCCAGCAGCCAGAAGAGCGGACTGGGCCGGGCCCAAGAGACCCAGTACTTC. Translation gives CASSQKSGLGRAQETQYF.

Here the CDR3 DNA reads TGCGCCAGCAGCCAGGATCACAACGAGCAGTACTTC. Its translation is CASSQDHNEQYF. The chain uses TRBV4-1 and TRBJ2-5, with D hard to call. The J call is uncertain, as TRBJ2-7 better fits the DNA end. CDR3 size: 12 residues. CDR1 is MGHRA and CDR2 is YSYEKL in the germline V gene.

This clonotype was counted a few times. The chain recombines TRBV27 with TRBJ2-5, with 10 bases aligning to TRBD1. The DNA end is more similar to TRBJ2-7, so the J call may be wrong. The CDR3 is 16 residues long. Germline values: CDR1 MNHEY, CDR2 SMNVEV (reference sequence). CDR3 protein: CASSPGQGHFGAEQYF. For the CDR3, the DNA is TGTGCCAGCAGTCCGGGACAGGGGCACTTTGGAGCCGAGCAGTACTTC.

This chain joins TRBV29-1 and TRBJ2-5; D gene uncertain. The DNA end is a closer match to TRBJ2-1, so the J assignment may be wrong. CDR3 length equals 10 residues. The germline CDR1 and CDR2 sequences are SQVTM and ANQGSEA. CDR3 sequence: CSGATDEQFF. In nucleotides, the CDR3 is TGCAGCGGAGCTACAGATGAGCAGTTCTTC.

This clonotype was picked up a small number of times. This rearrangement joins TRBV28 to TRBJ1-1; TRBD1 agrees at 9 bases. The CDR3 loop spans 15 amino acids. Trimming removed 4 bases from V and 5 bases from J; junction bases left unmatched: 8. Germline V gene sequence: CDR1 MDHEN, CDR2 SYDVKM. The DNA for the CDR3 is TGTGCCAGCAGTTCCTCCGGGACAGGGAGGACTGAAGCTTTCTTT. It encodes CASSSSGTGRTEAFF.

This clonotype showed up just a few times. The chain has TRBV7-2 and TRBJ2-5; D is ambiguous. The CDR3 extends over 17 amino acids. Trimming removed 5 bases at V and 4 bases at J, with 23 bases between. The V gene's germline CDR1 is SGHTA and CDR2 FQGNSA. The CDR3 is CASSPRVTTTGAETQYF. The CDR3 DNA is TGTGCCAGCAGCCCTAGGGTTACAACGACGGGCGCAGAGACCCAGTACTTC.

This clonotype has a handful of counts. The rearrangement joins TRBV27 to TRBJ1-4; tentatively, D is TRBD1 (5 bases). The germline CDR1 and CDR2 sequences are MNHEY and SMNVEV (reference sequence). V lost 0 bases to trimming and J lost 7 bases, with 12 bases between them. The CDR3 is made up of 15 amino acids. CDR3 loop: CASSLSSQGSEKLFF. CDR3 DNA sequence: TGTGCCAGCAGTTTATCATCGCAGGGTAGTGAAAAACTGTTTTTT.

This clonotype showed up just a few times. Written as DNA, the CDR3 is TGTGCCAGCAGCTTGGTCAGGGGACCCTACGAGCAGTACTTC. Its translation is CASSLVRGPYEQYF. This rearrangement joins TRBV5-5 to TRBJ2-5, with a possible D match to TRBD1 (6 bases). The J call is doubtful: the DNA matches TRBJ2-7 better. The CDR3 sequence is 14 residues long. The germline CDR1 and CDR2 sequences are SGHKS and YYEKEE (reference sequence).

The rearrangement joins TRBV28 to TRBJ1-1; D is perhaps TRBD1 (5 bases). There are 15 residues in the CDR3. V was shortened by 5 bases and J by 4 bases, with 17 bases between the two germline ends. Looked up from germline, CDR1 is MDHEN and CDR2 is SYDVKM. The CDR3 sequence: CASSPQVRGATEAFF. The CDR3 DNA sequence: TGTGCCAGCAGTCCCCAGGTGAGGGGCGCCACTGAAGCTTTCTTT.

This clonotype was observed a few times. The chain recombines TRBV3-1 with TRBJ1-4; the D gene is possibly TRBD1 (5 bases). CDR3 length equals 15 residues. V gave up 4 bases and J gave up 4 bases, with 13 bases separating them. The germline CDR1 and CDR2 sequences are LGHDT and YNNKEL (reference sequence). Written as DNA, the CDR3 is TGTGCCAGCAGCCTCCGCACAGGTGATAATGAAAAACTGTTTTTT. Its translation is CASSLRTGDNEKLFF.

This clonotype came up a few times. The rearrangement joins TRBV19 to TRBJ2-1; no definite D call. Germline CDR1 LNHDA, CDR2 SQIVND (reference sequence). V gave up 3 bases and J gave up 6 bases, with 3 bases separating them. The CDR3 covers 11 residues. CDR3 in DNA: TGTGCCAGTAGTATTATCAATGAGCAGTTCTTC. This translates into CASSIINEQFF.

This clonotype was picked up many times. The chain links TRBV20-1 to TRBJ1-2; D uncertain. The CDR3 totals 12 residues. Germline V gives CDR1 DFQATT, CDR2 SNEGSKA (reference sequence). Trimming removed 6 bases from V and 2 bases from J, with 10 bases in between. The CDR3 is CSAGRSNYGYTF. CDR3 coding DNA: TGCAGTGCCGGACGATCGAACTATGGCTACACCTTC.